This entry lists 24 T cell receptor beta chains sequenced from one sample in a study of blood T cell repertoires in COVID-19. Here immunoSEQ multiplex PCR was the method, and the copy in TCRdb shows in-frame clones only, minus some. The table has under 200,000 clones, 87% seen once. The specimen sequenced was peripheral blood. The source of these receptors is a man aged 55 to 70 with active or convalescent COVID-19.

The chain is built from TRBV27 and TRBJ2-7; 8 bases agree with TRBD1. With 4 bases clipped from V and 4 bases from J, the junction kept 6 bases outside the gene matches. CDR1 is MNHEY, CDR2 SMNVEV, per germline (reference sequence). The CDR3 has 14 amino acids. CDR3 DNA sequence: TGTGCCAGCAGTTCAGCAGGGGGCGCGTACGAGCAGTACTTC. Protein sequence: CASSSAGGAYEQYF.

V gene TRBV5-1 combines with J gene TRBJ2-3, with D possibly being TRBD2 (5 bases). The V end was cut by 4 bases, the J end by 3 bases, with 12 bases between. The CDR3 has 14 amino acids. Germline values: CDR1 SGHRS, CDR2 YFSETQ. CDR3 residues: CASSPSTGTDTQYF. The CDR3, as DNA: TGCGCCAGCAGCCCCTCGACGGGGACAGATACGCAGTATTTT. Complete variable domain (other parts from reference TRBV5-1 and TRBJ2-3): KAGVTQTPRYLIKTRGQQVTLSCSPISGHRSVSWYQQTPGQGLQFLFEYFSETQRNKGNFPGRFSGRQFSNSRSEMNVSTLELGDSALYLCASSPSTGTDTQYFGPGTRLTVL.

The rearrangement links TRBV27 to TRBJ1-1; a possible D gene is TRBD1 (6 bases). The CDR3 contains 13 residues. The germline V and J ends were trimmed by 5 bases and 0 bases, with 7 bases remaining between them. The germline gives CDR1 MNHEY, CDR2 SMNVEV (reference sequence). The CDR3 region is CASSRTVNTEAFF. The CDR3, as DNA: TGTGCCAGCAGTCGGACAGTGAACACTGAAGCTTTCTTT.

This chain joins TRBV11-2 and TRBJ2-1; possible D gene TRBD1, 5 bases. The CDR3 is 14 amino acids. The germline CDR1 and CDR2 sequences are SGHAT and FQNNGV. Between the trimmed V and J ends, which lost 3 bases and 3 bases, there was a span of 9 bases. CDR3 region: CASSFWTSYNEQFF. CDR3 DNA sequence: TGTGCCAGCAGCTTTTGGACAAGCTACAATGAGCAGTTCTTC.

Worth noting for this clone: Other DNA sequences in this specimen translate into the identical CDR3. This sequence joins TRBV5-1 and TRBJ2-5; D remains ambiguous. This CDR3 is 12 amino acids long. V dropped 0 bases and J dropped 5 bases, with 5 bases sitting between them. Per germline, CDR1 SGHRS and CDR2 YFSETQ. The CDR3 is CASSLAGETQYF. CDR3 sequence (DNA): TGCGCCAGCAGCTTGGCCGGGGAGACCCAGTACTTC.

The CDR3 bases are TGTGCCAGCAGTGTCCGGGGACTAGCCCCTGAGCAGTTCTTC. Protein: CASSVRGLAPEQFF. This sequence joins TRBV27 and TRBJ2-1, with 9 bases lining up with TRBD2. The germline gives CDR1 MNHEY, CDR2 SMNVEV (reference sequence). V was clipped by 5 bases and J by 9 bases; unmatched bases: 8. The CDR3 is 14 amino acids.

This rearrangement joins TRBV5-1 to TRBJ2-2; 10 nucleotides align to TRBD2. This CDR3 contains 16 residues. V shed 3 bases, J shed 7 bases, and the junction held 9 bases outside the gene matches. Looked up from germline, CDR1 is SGHRS and CDR2 is YFSETQ. The CDR3 DNA is TGCGCCAGCAGCTCCTCGAGCGGGGGGGCTGGCGGGGAGCTGTTTTTT. Its translation is CASSSSSGGAGGELFF.

On this clone: The sample contains more than one DNA sequence encoding this CDR3. The genes are TRBV5-1 and TRBJ1-3; no clear D. Germline CDR1 and CDR2: SGHRS and YFSETQ. Trimming removed 0 bases at V and 2 bases at J, with 6 bases between. The CDR3 covers 14 residues. The CDR3 nucleotides read TGCGCCAGCAGCTTGGGAGGGACTGGAAACACCATATATTTT. It translates to CASSLGGTGNTIYF.

The chain joins TRBV2 to TRBJ1-4, with TRBD1 as a possible D gene (6 bases). This CDR3 region has 12 residues. Germline V gives CDR1 SNHLY, CDR2 FYNNEI. Trimming shortened V by 8 bases and J by 4 bases, and 8 bases separated the two germline ends. CDR3 amino acids: CASGQINEKLFF. CDR3 sequence (DNA): TGTGCCAGCGGACAGATTAATGAAAAACTGTTTTTT.

The CDR3 spells CASSYTTGGANEKLFF. The CDR3 region has the DNA TGTGCCAGCAGCTATACGACAGGAGGTGCTAATGAAAAACTGTTTTTT. The genes are TRBV7-9 and TRBJ1-4; D possibly corresponds to TRBD1 (6 bases). CDR3 length: 16 amino acids. The V gene lost 4 bases and the J gene lost 3 bases, with 15 bases spanning the gap. Germline CDR1 and CDR2: SEHNR and FQNEAQ (reference sequence).

The gene calls are TRBV7-9 and TRBJ2-1, with 9 bases lining up with TRBD1. The CDR3 runs to 15 residues. Germline CDR1 reads SEHNR; CDR2 reads FQNEAQ (reference sequence). The ends lost 5 bases at V and 6 bases at J; junction bases unmatched: 8. Written as DNA, the CDR3 is TGTGCCAGCAGCCTGGGACAGGGAGGGGTCAATGAGCAGTTCTTC. Translating gives CASSLGQGGVNEQFF.

The J gene is TRBJ1-1, the V gene TRBV5-1; D is perhaps TRBD1 (6 bases). CDR3 length equals 14 residues. Between the trimmed V and J ends, which lost 4 bases and 1 base, there was a span of 11 bases. Germline-derived CDR1 and CDR2 are SGHRS and YFSETQ. In nucleotides, the CDR3 is TGCGCCAGCAGCGAAACAGGGAGGAACACTGAAGCTTTCTTT. Its translation is CASSETGRNTEAFF.

This clone was counted only a few times. The gene calls are TRBV7-9 and TRBJ1-5; D is possibly TRBD1 (5 bases). The CDR3 length is 13 residues. Between the trimmed V and J ends, which lost 1 base and 6 bases, there was a span of 7 bases. Germline V gene sequence: CDR1 SEHNR, CDR2 FQNEAQ (reference sequence). The CDR3 region has the DNA TGTGCCAGCAGCTTAGGCGGGACTCAGCCCCAGCATTTT. Its protein product is CASSLGGTQPQHF.

This clone was seen just once. V gene TRBV3-1 (or the pseudogene TRBV3-2) combines with J gene TRBJ2-3; 7 nucleotides agree with TRBD2. V was clipped by 1 base and J by 1 base; unmatched bases: 2. The CDR3 totals 15 residues. Germline lookup yields CDR1 LGHDT and CDR2 YNNKEL (reference sequence). The CDR3: CASSQGGGGTDTQYF. The DNA for the CDR3 is TGTGCCAGCAGCCAAGGGGGAGGGGGCACAGATACGCAGTATTTT.

The rearrangement links TRBV11-2 to TRBJ2-2; 10 nucleotides agree with TRBD1. Germline V gene data show CDR1 as SGHAT and CDR2 as FQNNGV. The CDR3 spans 15 residues. Unmatched junction bases numbered 3, after V lost 5 bases and J lost 3 bases. The DNA for the CDR3 is TGTGCCAGCAGCCGAGGGACAGGGGACACCGGGGAGCTGTTTTTT. Amino acids: CASSRGTGDTGELFF. Complete variable domain (other parts from reference TRBV11-2 and TRBJ2-2): EAGVAQSPRYKIIEKRQSVAFWCNPISGHATLYWYQQILGQGPKLLIQFQNNGVVDDSQLPKDRFSAERLKGVDSTLKIQPAKLEDSAVYLCASSRGTGDTGELFFGEGSRLTVL.

The chain uses TRBV4-1 and TRBJ1-1, with D unclear. Germline-derived CDR1 and CDR2 are MGHRA and YSYEKL. The V end was cut by 1 base, the J end by 1 base, with 10 bases between. The CDR3 totals 15 residues. CDR3 amino acids: CASSQVSVENTEAFF. CDR3 DNA: TGCGCCAGCAGCCAAGTTAGCGTCGAGAACACTGAAGCTTTCTTT.

The J gene is TRBJ1-5, the V gene TRBV5-1; no definite D call. The CDR3 covers 13 residues. CDR1 and CDR2 from the germline V gene are SGHRS and YFSETQ. V was trimmed by 0 bases and J by 5 bases, leaving 6 bases between them. CDR3 residues: CASSLDPDQPQHF. CDR3 sequence (DNA): TGCGCCAGCAGCTTGGACCCAGATCAGCCCCAGCATTTT.

In the case of this clone: A junction boundary mismatches the germline segment, possibly from a read error. The chain joins TRBV18 to TRBJ2-6, with D maybe TRBD2 (6 bases). This CDR3 contains 16 residues. Germline lookup yields CDR1 KGHSH and CDR2 LQKENI. The CDR3 sequence is CASSPLATSGANVLTF. The CDR3 DNA sequence: TGTGCCAGCTCCCCACTAGCAACCTCTGGGGCCAACGTCCTGACTTTC.

The chain joins TRBV10-3 to TRBJ1-4, with 7 nucleotides matching TRBD1. Losses at the gene ends were 6 bases for V and 8 bases for J; bases not matched to a gene: 3. Germline CDR1 ENHRY, CDR2 SYGVKD. The CDR3 loop spans 12 amino acids. CDR3 sequence reads: CAISLDREKLFF. CDR3 nucleotide sequence: TGTGCCATCAGCTTGGACAGGGAAAAACTGTTTTTT.

The DNA for the CDR3 is TGTGCCAGCAGCACAGGGGGCGGCTATGGCTACACCTTC. Its translation: CASSTGGGYGYTF. The chain carries TRBV6-5 and TRBJ1-2, with 9 positions matching TRBD1. The CDR3 consists of 13 residues. The V segment lost 6 bases and the J segment 4 bases; nucleotides outside the gene matches: 3. Germline CDR1 reads MNHEY; CDR2 reads SVGAGI.

This sequence joins TRBV19 and TRBJ2-1, with D uncertain. V lost 0 bases, J lost 3 bases, and 6 bases lay in between. CDR1 is LNHDA and CDR2 is SQIVND in the germline V gene (reference sequence). CDR3 length: 14 amino acids. Here the CDR3 reads CASSIDSLYNEQFF. The DNA for the CDR3 is TGTGCCAGTAGTATAGATTCACTCTACAATGAGCAGTTCTTC.

The gene calls are TRBV5-4 and TRBJ2-2, with 11 bases matching TRBD2. Germline assignment: CDR1 SGHNT and CDR2 YYREEE (reference sequence). The CDR3 totals 16 residues. Losses at the gene ends were 4 bases for V and 3 bases for J; bases not matched to a gene: 5. CDR3 bases: TGTGCCAGCAGCGAAGGTAGCGGGGGGGACACCGGGGAGCTGTTTTTT. Translating gives CASSEGSGGDTGELFF.

This chain joins TRBV5-1 and TRBJ2-1; tentative D call: TRBD1 (6 bases). Trimming left V 4 bases short and J 5 bases short, with 13 bases between. This CDR3 is 14 amino acids long. CDR1 is SGHRS and CDR2 is YFSETQ in the germline V gene. The chain's CDR3 is CASSIGQRDNEQFF. In DNA, the CDR3 is TGCGCCAGCAGCATAGGACAGCGCGACAATGAGCAGTTCTTC.

This clone was seen a handful of times. The V and J genes are TRBV6-6 and TRBJ1-5, with 8 nucleotides matching TRBD1. Germline assignment: CDR1 MNHNY and CDR2 SVGAGI (reference sequence). The V segment lost 8 bases and the J segment 1 base; nucleotides outside the gene matches: 10. CDR3 size: 16 residues. CDR3 amino acids: CASGDLGQGSNQPQHF. DNA of the CDR3: TGTGCCAGCGGGGACCTTGGACAGGGCAGCAATCAGCCCCAGCATTTT.